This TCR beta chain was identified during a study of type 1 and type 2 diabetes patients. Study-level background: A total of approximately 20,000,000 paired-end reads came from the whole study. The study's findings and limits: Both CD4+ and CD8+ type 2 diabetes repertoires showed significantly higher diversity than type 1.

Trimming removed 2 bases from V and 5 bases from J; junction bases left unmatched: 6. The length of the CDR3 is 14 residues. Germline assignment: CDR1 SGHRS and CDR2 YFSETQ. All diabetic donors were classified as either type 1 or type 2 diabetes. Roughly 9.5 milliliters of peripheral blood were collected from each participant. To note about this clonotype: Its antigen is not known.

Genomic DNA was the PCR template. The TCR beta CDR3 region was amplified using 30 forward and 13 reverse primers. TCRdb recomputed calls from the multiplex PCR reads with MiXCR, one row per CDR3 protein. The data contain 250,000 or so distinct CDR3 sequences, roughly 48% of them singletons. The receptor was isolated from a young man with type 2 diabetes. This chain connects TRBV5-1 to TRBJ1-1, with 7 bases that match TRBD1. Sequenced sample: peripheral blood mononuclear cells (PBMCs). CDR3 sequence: CASSLGGGVTEAFF. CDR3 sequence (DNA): TGCGCCAGCAGCTTAGGAGGGGGCGTAACTGAAGCTTTCTTT.